Listed here are 7 T cell receptor beta chains from one sample, sequenced in a study of long-term antiretroviral therapy in people with HIV (dated by TCRdb to 2022 to 2024). The immunoSEQ hsTCRB v3.0 assay was used at survey level resolution to sequence the TRB variable region. Not all clones reach the TCRdb copy of this immuneACCESS table, which keeps in-frame sequences only. Checked studies attribute under half of the gap to unresolved V genes and leave the rest unexplained. The sample table records about 20,000 clones; around 83% of these occur just once. The ten top clones hold about 4.6% of the sample. The sample in question was unsorted PBMCs, obtained 1.3 years after starting antiretroviral therapy. Receptors were obtained from a man in his sixties with HIV.

V usage is TRBV10-1 and J usage is TRBJ1-1; TRBD1 matches at 7 bases. This CDR3 contains 12 residues. In germline, CDR1 is WNHNN, CDR2 SYGVQD (reference sequence). J lost 11 bases, V lost 8 bases, and 11 bases had no gene match. CDR3 bases: TGCGCCAGCGGGCGACAGGGAACGGCGGCTTTCTTT. Protein product: CASGRQGTAAFF.

The chain couples TRBV7-2 to TRBJ1-6, with a possible D match to TRBD1 (6 bases). This CDR3 is built from 13 residues. Germline assignment: CDR1 SGHTA and CDR2 FQGNSA. Trimming shortened V by 0 bases and J by 14 bases, and 11 bases separated the two germline ends. CDR3 coding DNA: TGTGCCAGCAGCTTAGCTCCAGGGGAAGCCCTCCACTTT. It specifies CASSLAPGEALHF.

The genes are TRBV6-5 and TRBJ2-7; D is perhaps TRBD1 (7 bases). This CDR3 has 14 residues. The V gene lost 2 bases and the J gene lost 3 bases, with 11 bases spanning the gap. From germline, CDR1 is MNHEY and CDR2 SVGAGI. The CDR3 here is CASSYAQGGYEQYF. CDR3 DNA: TGTGCCAGCAGTTACGCGCAGGGGGGCTACGAGCAGTACTTC.

The chain is built from TRBV7-8 and TRBJ2-2, with 10 bases identical to TRBD1. CDR1 is SGHVS, CDR2 FQNEAQ, per germline. This CDR3 spans 14 amino acids. Losses at the gene ends were 8 bases for V and 4 bases for J; bases not matched to a gene: 4. In DNA, the CDR3 is TGTGCCAGCGGATGGGACAGGGGCACCGGGGAGCTGTTTTTT. As protein: CASGWDRGTGELFF.

This clone was seen once. The V gene is TRBV6-5, the J gene TRBJ2-5; 7 nucleotides align to TRBD1. The V and J ends lost 6 bases and 4 bases, in that order; junction bases with no gene match: 8. CDR1 MNHEY and CDR2 SVGAGI come from the germline V gene. This CDR3 has 14 residues. The CDR3 here is CASSQMTGTETQYF. In DNA, the CDR3 is TGTGCCAGCAGCCAGATGACAGGGACAGAGACCCAGTACTTC.

This chain joins TRBV18 and TRBJ1-2; D gene ambiguous. CDR1 KGHSH and CDR2 LQKENI come from the germline V gene. This CDR3 is built from 13 residues. Deletions cut 2 bases from V and 2 bases from J, with 6 bases between. The CDR3 region has the DNA TGTGCCAGCTCACCAGACCGGAACTATGGCTACACCTTC. Residues: CASSPDRNYGYTF.

V is TRBV2 and J is TRBJ2-5; a weak D match, TRBD1 (6 bases). The germline gives CDR1 SNHLY, CDR2 FYNNEI. There are 15 residues in the CDR3. V lost 3 bases and J 4 bases, leaving 15 bases between the germline ends. CDR3 sequence: CASSDEQGRGETQYF. In DNA, the CDR3 is TGTGCCAGCAGTGATGAACAGGGACGGGGAGAGACCCAGTACTTC.